This TCR beta chain comes out of a study of OX40 agonist ivuxolimab in advanced cancers. Study-wide background: The patients received ivuxolimab by intravenous route every 2 weeks at 0.01 to 10 mg/kg.

The CDR3 runs to 14 residues. Trimming took 5 bases from V and 7 from J; bases not matched to a gene: 7. CDR1 MDHEN and CDR2 SYDVKM come from the germline V gene. The table came from immunoSEQ multiplex PCR; TCRdb's copy has only in-frame clones and leaves some out. The table lists 95,000 to 100,000 clones, roughly 91% of them singletons. The clonotype comes from an adult with an advanced solid tumor such as melanoma, head and neck, liver or kidney cancer. Sequenced here: CD4+ or CD8+ T cells sorted from blood, sampled in a trial of the OX40 agonist ivuxolimab. The chain couples TRBV28 to TRBJ1-4; 7 bases are shared with TRBD1. The CDR3 is CASSLQGSREKLFF. The CDR3 DNA follows: TGTGCCAGCAGTCTACAGGGGAGTCGTGAAAAACTGTTTTTT. The variable domain in full, completed from reference TRBV28 and TRBJ1-4, reads DVKVTQSSRYLVKRTGEKVFLECVQDMDHENMFWYRQDPGLGLRLIYFSYDVKMKEKGDIPEGYSVSREKKERFSLILESASTNQTSMYLCASSLQGSREKLFFGSGTQLSVL.